The 8 T cell receptor beta chains in this list originate from one sample, sequenced in a study of cytomegalovirus exposure and HLA in healthy donors. 60 Vbeta and 13 Jbeta primers were used in PCR. Clones were sequenced by immunoSEQ multiplex PCR, and TCRdb holds only the in-frame ones, with some missing. The sample has 270,000 or so clones, about nine tenths seen once. Sequencing input: PBMCs. The receptors stem from a girl aged 2 to 9 in good health and CMV-seronegative.

This sequence joins TRBV6-1 and TRBJ2-4; 15 bases map to TRBD2. With 4 bases clipped from V and 6 bases from J, the junction kept 7 bases outside the gene matches. The germline V gene encodes CDR1 MNHNS and CDR2 SASEGT. The CDR3 loop spans 17 amino acids. The CDR3 here is CASSGTSGGAGGNIQYF. CDR3 DNA sequence: TGTGCCAGCAGTGGGACTAGCGGGGGGGCCGGGGGAAACATTCAGTACTTC.

The chain combines TRBV19 with TRBJ1-2, with a weak D call TRBD1 (5 bases). V lost 5 bases and J lost 4, with 14 bases in between. The CDR3 contains 14 residues. In germline, CDR1 is LNHDA, CDR2 SQIVND (reference sequence). The CDR3 sequence is CASSRQKTSYGYTF. The CDR3, as DNA: TGTGCCAGTAGTCGACAGAAGACGAGCTATGGCTACACCTTC.

The chain is built from TRBV14 and TRBJ2-7; D is unresolved. The CDR3 is 15 amino acids. Per germline, CDR1 SGHDN and CDR2 FVKESK. Trimming took 0 bases from V and 3 from J, leaving 12 bases between them. The CDR3 DNA sequence: TGTGCCAGCAGCCAAGATCGTGACACCCACTACGAGCAGTACTTC. Its protein product is CASSQDRDTHYEQYF.

In nucleotides, the CDR3 is TGTGCCACCCCTCGGGGGGAAACGGACACCGGGGAGCTGTTTTTT. Its translation is CATPRGETDTGELFF. This chain joins TRBV7-9 and TRBJ2-2; 7 nucleotides line up with TRBD2. The ends lost 10 bases at V and 3 bases at J; junction bases unmatched: 11. Germline values: CDR1 SEHNR, CDR2 FQNEAQ (reference sequence). The CDR3 has 15 residues.

The chain recombines TRBV6-6 with TRBJ2-5; D unclear. The CDR3 has 11 amino acids. The germline V gene has CDR1 MNHNY and CDR2 SVGAGI (reference sequence). V was trimmed by 5 bases and J by 9 bases, leaving 10 bases between them. The CDR3 DNA reads as TGTGCCAGCAGTCCCTCCGCGGCCCAGTACTTC. It translates to CASSPSAAQYF.

The CDR3 coding sequence is TGTGCCTGGAGCCCGACTGGGAGGGCGGATACGCAGTATTTT. This encodes CAWSPTGRADTQYF. The chain joins TRBV30 to TRBJ2-3; the match to TRBD2 covers 7 bases. Losses at the gene ends were 3 bases for V and 6 bases for J; bases not matched to a gene: 9. Germline-derived CDR1 and CDR2 are GTSNPN and SVGIG (reference sequence). This CDR3 spans 14 amino acids. Variable domain in full (rest from reference TRBV30 and TRBJ2-3): SQTIHQWPATLVQPVGSPLSLECTVEGTSNPNLYWYRQAAGRGLQLLFYSVGIGQISSEVPQNLSASRPQDRQFILSSKKLLLSDSGFYLCAWSPTGRADTQYFGPGTRLTVL.

This chain connects TRBV4-2 to TRBJ2-7; tentative D call: TRBD2 (6 bases). The CDR3 is made up of 14 amino acids. Germline V lookup: CDR1 LGHNA, CDR2 YNFKEQ. The V end lost 0 bases, the J end lost 4 bases, and 10 bases lay between the germline ends. The CDR3, as DNA: TGTGCCAGCAGCCAAGAACCTAGCGCGTACGAGCAGTACTTC. Its protein is CASSQEPSAYEQYF.

This chain connects TRBV29-1 to TRBJ2-3; 10 bases match TRBD2. V trimming: 2 bases; J trimming: 3 bases; junction bases outside the gene matches: 2. This CDR3 is 14 amino acids long. The germline CDR1 and CDR2 sequences are SQVTM and ANQGSEA. Here the CDR3 DNA reads TGCAGCGTTGAACGTAGCGGGAGGACAGATACGCAGTATTTT. This gives the protein CSVERSGRTDTQYF.